This T cell receptor beta chain was sequenced in a study of Tregs in tolerant kidney transplant recipients. On this clone itself: Its specificity is not known. Read coverage stops 3 residues before the CDR3 terminus; the germline J gene supplies the remainder.

Clones were read by immunoSEQ multiplex PCR, and TCRdb kept only the in-frame ones, dropping some. Its listing shows about 48,000 clones. Study findings and constraints: Donor-specific Treg expansion exceeded global Treg expansion in tolerant patients, suggesting antigen drive. This study did not directly address biological reproducibility.

The CDR3 spans 13 residues. Per germline, CDR1 SGHTA and CDR2 FQGTGA. V was clipped by 0 bases and J by 6 bases, with 9 bases between them. This material consisted of CD4+ T cells from blood, taken before the transplant. J is TRBJ2-7 and V is TRBV7-3; no reliable D call. This clonotype was obtained from a human donor who received a combined kidney and bone marrow transplant. The CDR3: CASSLTQAREQYF. The sequenced CDR3 bases are TGTGCCAGCAGCTTAACCCAGGCTCGCGAG.